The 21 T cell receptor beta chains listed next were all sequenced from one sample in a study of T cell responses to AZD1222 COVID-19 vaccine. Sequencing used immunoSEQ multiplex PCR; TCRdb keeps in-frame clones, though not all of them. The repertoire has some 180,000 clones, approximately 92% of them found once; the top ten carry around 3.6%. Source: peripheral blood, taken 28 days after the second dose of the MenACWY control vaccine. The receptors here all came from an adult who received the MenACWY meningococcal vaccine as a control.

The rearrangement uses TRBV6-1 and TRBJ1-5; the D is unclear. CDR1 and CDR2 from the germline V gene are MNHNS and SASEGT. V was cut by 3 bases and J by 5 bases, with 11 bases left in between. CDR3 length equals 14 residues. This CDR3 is CASSEGTPYQPQHF. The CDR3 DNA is TGTGCCAGCAGTGAGGGTACACCTTATCAGCCCCAGCATTTT.

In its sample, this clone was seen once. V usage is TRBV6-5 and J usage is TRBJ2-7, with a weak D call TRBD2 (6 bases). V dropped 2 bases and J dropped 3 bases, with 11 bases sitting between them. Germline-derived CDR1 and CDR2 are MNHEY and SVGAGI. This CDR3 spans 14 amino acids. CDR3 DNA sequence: TGTGCCAGCAGTTACGAACTAGCTAGCTACGAGCAGTACTTC. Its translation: CASSYELASYEQYF.

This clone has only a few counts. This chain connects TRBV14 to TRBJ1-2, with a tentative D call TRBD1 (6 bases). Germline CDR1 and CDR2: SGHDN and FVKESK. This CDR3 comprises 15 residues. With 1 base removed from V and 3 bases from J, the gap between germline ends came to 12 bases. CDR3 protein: CASSQGEGVHYGYTF. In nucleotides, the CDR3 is TGTGCCAGCAGCCAAGGAGAGGGGGTACACTATGGCTACACCTTC. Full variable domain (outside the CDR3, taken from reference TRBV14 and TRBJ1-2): EAGVTQFPSHSVIEKGQTVTLRCDPISGHDNLYWYRRVMGKEIKFLLHFVKESKQDESGMPNNRFLAERTGGTYSTLKVQPAELEDSGVYFCASSQGEGVHYGYTFGSGTRLTVV.

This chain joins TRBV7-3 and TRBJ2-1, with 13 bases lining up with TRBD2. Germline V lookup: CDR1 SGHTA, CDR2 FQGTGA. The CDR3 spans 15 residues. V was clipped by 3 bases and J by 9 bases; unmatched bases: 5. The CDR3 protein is CASSFGLAGEGEQFF. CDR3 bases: TGTGCCAGCAGCTTCGGACTAGCGGGAGAAGGTGAGCAGTTCTTC.

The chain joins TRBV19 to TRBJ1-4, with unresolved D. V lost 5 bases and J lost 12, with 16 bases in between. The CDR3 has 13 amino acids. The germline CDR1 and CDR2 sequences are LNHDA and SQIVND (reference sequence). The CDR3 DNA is TGTGCCAGTAGTCAGGTCCTGAATTCGGAACTGTTTTTT. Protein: CASSQVLNSELFF.

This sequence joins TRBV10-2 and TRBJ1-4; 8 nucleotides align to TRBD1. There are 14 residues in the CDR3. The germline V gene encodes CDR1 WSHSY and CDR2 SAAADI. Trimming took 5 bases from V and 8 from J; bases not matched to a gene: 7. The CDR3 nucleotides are TGCGCCAGCAGTTTGGACAGGGTGGACGAAAAACTGTTTTTT. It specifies CASSLDRVDEKLFF.

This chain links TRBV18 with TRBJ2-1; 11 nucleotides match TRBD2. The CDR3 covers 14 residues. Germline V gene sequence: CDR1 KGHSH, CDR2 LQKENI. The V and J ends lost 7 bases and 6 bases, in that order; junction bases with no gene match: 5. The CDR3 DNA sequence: TGTGCCAGCTTTCCGGGACTAGCGGCCAATGAGCAGTTCTTC. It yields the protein CASFPGLAANEQFF.

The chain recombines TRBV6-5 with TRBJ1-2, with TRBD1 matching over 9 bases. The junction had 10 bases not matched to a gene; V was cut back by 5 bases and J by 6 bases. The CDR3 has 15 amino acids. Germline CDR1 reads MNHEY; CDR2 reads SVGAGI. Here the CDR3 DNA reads TGTGCCAGCAGTACCCGACAGGGGGGGATTCATGGCTACACCTTC. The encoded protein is CASSTRQGGIHGYTF.

CDR3 loop: CAWREGGLNQPQHF. The CDR3 coding sequence is TGTGCCTGGAGGGAGGGGGGTCTCAATCAGCCCCAGCATTTT. The chain joins TRBV30 to TRBJ1-5; maybe TRBD1 (6 bases). There are 14 residues in the CDR3. Germline V CDR1 and CDR2: GTSNPN, SVGIG (reference sequence). The ends were cut back, 3 bases at V and 3 bases at J, with 12 bases in the middle.

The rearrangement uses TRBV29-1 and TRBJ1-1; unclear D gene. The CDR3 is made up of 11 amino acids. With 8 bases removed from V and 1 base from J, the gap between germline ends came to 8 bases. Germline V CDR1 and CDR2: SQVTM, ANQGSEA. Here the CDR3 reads CSTDSNTEAFF. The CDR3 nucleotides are TGCAGCACCGATTCGAACACTGAAGCTTTCTTT. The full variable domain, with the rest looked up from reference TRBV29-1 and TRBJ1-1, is SAVISQKPSRDICQRGTSLTIQCQVDSQVTMMFWYRQQPGQSLTLIATANQGSEATYESGFVIDKFPISRPNLTFSTLTVSNMSPEDSSIYLCSTDSNTEAFFGQGTRLTVV.

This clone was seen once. CDR3 sequence reads: CASRPGRAGHTEAFF. The CDR3 DNA follows: TGTGCCAGCAGACCGGGTCGGGCAGGTCACACTGAAGCTTTCTTT. V and J are TRBV28 and TRBJ1-1; D remains unclear. V gave up 6 bases and J gave up 3 bases, with 17 bases separating them. The germline V gene has CDR1 MDHEN and CDR2 SYDVKM. The CDR3 extends over 15 amino acids. Based on the CDR3 plus reference TRBV28 and TRBJ1-1, the full variable domain is DVKVTQSSRYLVKRTGEKVFLECVQDMDHENMFWYRQDPGLGLRLIYFSYDVKMKEKGDIPEGYSVSREKKERFSLILESASTNQTSMYLCASRPGRAGHTEAFFGQGTRLTVV.

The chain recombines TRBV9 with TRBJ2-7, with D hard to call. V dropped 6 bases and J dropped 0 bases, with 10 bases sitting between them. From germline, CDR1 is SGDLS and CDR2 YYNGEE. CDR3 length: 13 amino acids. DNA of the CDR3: TGTGCCAGCAACGAGGACGACTCCTACGAGCAGTACTTC. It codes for CASNEDDSYEQYF. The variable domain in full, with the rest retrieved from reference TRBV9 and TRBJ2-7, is DSGVTQTPKHLITATGQRVTLRCSPRSGDLSVYWYQQSLDQGLQFLIQYYNGEERAKGNILERFSAQQFPDLHSELNLSSLELGDSALYFCASNEDDSYEQYFGPGTRLTVT.

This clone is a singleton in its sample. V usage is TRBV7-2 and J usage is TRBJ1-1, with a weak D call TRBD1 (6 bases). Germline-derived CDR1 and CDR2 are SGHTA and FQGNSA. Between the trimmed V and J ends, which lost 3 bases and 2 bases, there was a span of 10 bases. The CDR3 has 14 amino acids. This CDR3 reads CASSFDRLNTEAFF. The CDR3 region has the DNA TGTGCCAGCAGCTTCGACAGGTTAAACACTGAAGCTTTCTTT.

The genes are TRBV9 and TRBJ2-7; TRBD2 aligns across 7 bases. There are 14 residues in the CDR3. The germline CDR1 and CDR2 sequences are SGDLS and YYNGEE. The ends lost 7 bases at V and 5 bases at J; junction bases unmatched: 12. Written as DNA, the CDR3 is TGTGCCAGCGGGGGAGGGGCCCTTTCCCACGAGCAGTACTTC. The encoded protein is CASGGGALSHEQYF.

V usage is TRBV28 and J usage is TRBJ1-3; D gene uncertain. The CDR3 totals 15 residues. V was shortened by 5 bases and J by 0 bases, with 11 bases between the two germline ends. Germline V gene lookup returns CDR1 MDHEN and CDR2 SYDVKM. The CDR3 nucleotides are TGTGCCAGCAGTCACCGAGGGTCCTCTGGAAACACCATATATTTT. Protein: CASSHRGSSGNTIYF. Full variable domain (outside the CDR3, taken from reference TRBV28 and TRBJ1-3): DVKVTQSSRYLVKRTGEKVFLECVQDMDHENMFWYRQDPGLGLRLIYFSYDVKMKEKGDIPEGYSVSREKKERFSLILESASTNQTSMYLCASSHRGSSGNTIYFGEGSWLTVV.

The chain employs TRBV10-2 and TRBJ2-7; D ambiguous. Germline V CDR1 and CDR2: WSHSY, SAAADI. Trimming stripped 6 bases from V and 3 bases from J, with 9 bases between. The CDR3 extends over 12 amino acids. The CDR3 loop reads CASSQTRYEQYF. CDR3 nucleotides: TGCGCCAGCAGCCAGACCCGCTACGAGCAGTACTTC.

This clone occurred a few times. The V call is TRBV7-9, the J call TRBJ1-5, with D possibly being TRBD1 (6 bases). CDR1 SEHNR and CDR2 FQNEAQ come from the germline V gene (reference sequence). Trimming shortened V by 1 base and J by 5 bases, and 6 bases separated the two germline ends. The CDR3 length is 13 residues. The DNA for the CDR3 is TGTGCCAGCAGCTTAGAGGGGGATCAGCCCCAGCATTTT. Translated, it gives CASSLEGDQPQHF.

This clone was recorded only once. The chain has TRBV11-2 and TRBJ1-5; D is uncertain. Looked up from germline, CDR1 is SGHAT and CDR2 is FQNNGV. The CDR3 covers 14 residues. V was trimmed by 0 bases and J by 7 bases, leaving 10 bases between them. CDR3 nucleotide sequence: TGTGCCAGCAGCTTAGATCAAGTGGCGCAGCCCCAGCATTTT. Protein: CASSLDQVAQPQHF.

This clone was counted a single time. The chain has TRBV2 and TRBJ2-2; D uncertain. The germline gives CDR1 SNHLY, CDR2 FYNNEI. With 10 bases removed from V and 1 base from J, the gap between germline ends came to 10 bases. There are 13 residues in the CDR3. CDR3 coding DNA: TGTGCCACCAAGGCCCTGAACACCGGGGAGCTGTTTTTT. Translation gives CATKALNTGELFF.

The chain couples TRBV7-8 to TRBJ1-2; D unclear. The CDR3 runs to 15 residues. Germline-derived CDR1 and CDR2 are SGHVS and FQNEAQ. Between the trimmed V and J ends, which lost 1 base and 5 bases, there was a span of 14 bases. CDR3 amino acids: CASSLEGSAFYGYTF. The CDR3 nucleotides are TGTGCCAGCAGCTTAGAAGGGTCAGCTTTTTATGGCTACACCTTC.

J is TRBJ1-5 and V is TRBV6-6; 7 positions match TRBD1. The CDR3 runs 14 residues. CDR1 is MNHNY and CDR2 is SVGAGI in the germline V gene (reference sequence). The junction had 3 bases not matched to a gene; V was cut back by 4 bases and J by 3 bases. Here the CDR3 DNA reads TGTGCCAGCAGTTCGACAGGGTACAATCAGCCCCAGCATTTT. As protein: CASSSTGYNQPQHF.